The 4 T cell receptor beta chains reported below all come from one sample, sequenced in a study of cytomegalovirus exposure and HLA in healthy donors. The PCR had 60 Vbeta and 13 Jbeta primers. Generated by immunoSEQ multiplex PCR, the TCRdb table keeps only in-frame clones and is missing some. The sample yields 20,000 to 30,000 clones, more than 70% seen once. Sequencing used PBMCs. The source is a male donor in good health and CMV-seronegative.

This chain uses TRBV9 with TRBJ2-7; tentative D call: TRBD2 (5 bases). The V and J ends lost 0 bases and 1 base respectively, with 8 bases between them. The CDR3 loop spans 14 amino acids. Germline loops: CDR1 SGDLS, CDR2 YYNGEE. The CDR3 loop reads CASSVAEGSYEQYF. The CDR3 nucleotides are TGTGCCAGCAGCGTAGCTGAGGGATCCTACGAGCAGTACTTC.

This sequence joins TRBV9 and TRBJ2-7; a weak D match, TRBD2 (6 bases). CDR3 length: 15 amino acids. Trimming took off 0 bases at V and 4 bases at J, with 14 bases between the two ends. Per germline, CDR1 SGDLS and CDR2 YYNGEE. Here the CDR3 DNA reads TGTGCCAGCAGCGTAGATGGGGCTAGCGTTTACGAGCAGTACTTC. This sequence encodes CASSVDGASVYEQYF.

The chain joins TRBV7-3 to TRBJ2-5; 7 bases map to TRBD1. The germline V gene encodes CDR1 SGHTA and CDR2 FQGTGA. The CDR3 contains 14 residues. V lost 5 bases to trimming and J lost 4 bases; unmatched junction nucleotides: 7. CDR3 loop: CASSVGTERETQYF. CDR3 nucleotides: TGTGCCAGCAGCGTGGGGACAGAGAGAGAGACCCAGTACTTC.

The chain has TRBV28 and TRBJ1-3, with 7 bases aligning to TRBD1. CDR1 and CDR2 (germline): MDHEN, SYDVKM. Trimming at V came to 1 base and at J to 0 bases, leaving 6 bases not matched to a gene. This CDR3 comprises 17 residues. Here the CDR3 DNA reads TGTGCCAGCAGTTTATCAGGGGACAGCAGCTCTGGAAACACCATATATTTT. It codes for CASSLSGDSSSGNTIYF.